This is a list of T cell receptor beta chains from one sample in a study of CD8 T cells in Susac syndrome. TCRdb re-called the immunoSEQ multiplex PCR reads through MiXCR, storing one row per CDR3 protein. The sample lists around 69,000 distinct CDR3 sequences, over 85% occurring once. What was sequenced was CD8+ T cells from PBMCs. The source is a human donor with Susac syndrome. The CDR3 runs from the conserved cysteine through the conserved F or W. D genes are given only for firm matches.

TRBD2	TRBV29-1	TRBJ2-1	CSVEGLAASSYNEQFF	TGCAGCGTTGAAGGACTAGCGGCCTCCTCCTACAATGAGCAGTTCTTC
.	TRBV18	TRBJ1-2	CASSPQPSDYGYTF	TGTGCCAGCTCACCGCAGCCTAGCGACTATGGCTACACCTTC
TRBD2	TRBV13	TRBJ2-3	CASSSPLAGISTDTQYF	TGTGCCAGCAGCTCCCCGTTAGCGGGGATTAGCACAGATACGCAGTATTTT
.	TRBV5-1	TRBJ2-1	CASSFFAGSSYNEQFF	TGCGCCAGCAGCTTTTTTGCGGGGAGCTCCTACAATGAGCAGTTCTTC
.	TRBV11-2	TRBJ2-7	CASSLEAGVYEQYF	TGTGCCAGCAGCTTAGAGGCAGGGGTCTACGAGCAGTACTTC
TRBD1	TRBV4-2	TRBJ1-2	CASSQGTGGSDYGYTF	TGTGCCAGCAGCCAAGGGACAGGGGGCTCGGACTATGGCTACACCTTC
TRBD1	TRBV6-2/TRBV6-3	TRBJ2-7	CASRGQGASIYEQYF	TGTGCCAGCAGGGGACAGGGTGCTTCGATCTACGAGCAGTACTTC
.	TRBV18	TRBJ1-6	CASSLRQDHNSPLHF	TGTGCCAGCTCACTACGACAGGACCATAATTCACCCCTCCACTTT
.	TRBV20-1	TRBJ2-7	CSARHRSSYEQYF	TGCAGTGCTAGACACAGAAGCTCCTACGAGCAGTACTTC
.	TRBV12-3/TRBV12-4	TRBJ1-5	CASSFGDSNQPQHF	TGTGCCAGCAGTTTTGGTGATAGCAATCAGCCCCAGCATTTT
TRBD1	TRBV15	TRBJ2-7	CATSRGTGGYEQYF	TGTGCCACCAGCAGAGGGACAGGGGGCTACGAGCAGTACTTC
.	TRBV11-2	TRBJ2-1	CASSLDGQGHNEQFF	TGTGCCAGCAGCTTAGATGGGCAGGGCCACAATGAGCAGTTCTTC
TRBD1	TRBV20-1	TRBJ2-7	CSARVPGQGAYEQYF	TGCAGTGCTAGAGTACCGGGACAGGGGGCCTACGAGCAGTACTTC
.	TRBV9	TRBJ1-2	CASSGGTGGYTF	TGTGCCAGCAGCGGTGGGACGGGAGGCTACACCTTC
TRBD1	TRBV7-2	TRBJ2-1	CVTSAGQGRNEQFF	TGTGTCACAAGCGCGGGACAGGGGAGGAATGAGCAGTTCTTC
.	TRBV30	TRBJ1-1	CAWSKVRLGTEAFF	TGTGCCTGGAGTAAGGTACGACTGGGCACTGAAGCTTTCTTT
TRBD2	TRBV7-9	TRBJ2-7	CASSLGGFGSGNPYEQYF	TGTGCCAGCAGCTTAGGGGGGTTCGGTAGCGGGAACCCCTACGAGCAGTACTTC